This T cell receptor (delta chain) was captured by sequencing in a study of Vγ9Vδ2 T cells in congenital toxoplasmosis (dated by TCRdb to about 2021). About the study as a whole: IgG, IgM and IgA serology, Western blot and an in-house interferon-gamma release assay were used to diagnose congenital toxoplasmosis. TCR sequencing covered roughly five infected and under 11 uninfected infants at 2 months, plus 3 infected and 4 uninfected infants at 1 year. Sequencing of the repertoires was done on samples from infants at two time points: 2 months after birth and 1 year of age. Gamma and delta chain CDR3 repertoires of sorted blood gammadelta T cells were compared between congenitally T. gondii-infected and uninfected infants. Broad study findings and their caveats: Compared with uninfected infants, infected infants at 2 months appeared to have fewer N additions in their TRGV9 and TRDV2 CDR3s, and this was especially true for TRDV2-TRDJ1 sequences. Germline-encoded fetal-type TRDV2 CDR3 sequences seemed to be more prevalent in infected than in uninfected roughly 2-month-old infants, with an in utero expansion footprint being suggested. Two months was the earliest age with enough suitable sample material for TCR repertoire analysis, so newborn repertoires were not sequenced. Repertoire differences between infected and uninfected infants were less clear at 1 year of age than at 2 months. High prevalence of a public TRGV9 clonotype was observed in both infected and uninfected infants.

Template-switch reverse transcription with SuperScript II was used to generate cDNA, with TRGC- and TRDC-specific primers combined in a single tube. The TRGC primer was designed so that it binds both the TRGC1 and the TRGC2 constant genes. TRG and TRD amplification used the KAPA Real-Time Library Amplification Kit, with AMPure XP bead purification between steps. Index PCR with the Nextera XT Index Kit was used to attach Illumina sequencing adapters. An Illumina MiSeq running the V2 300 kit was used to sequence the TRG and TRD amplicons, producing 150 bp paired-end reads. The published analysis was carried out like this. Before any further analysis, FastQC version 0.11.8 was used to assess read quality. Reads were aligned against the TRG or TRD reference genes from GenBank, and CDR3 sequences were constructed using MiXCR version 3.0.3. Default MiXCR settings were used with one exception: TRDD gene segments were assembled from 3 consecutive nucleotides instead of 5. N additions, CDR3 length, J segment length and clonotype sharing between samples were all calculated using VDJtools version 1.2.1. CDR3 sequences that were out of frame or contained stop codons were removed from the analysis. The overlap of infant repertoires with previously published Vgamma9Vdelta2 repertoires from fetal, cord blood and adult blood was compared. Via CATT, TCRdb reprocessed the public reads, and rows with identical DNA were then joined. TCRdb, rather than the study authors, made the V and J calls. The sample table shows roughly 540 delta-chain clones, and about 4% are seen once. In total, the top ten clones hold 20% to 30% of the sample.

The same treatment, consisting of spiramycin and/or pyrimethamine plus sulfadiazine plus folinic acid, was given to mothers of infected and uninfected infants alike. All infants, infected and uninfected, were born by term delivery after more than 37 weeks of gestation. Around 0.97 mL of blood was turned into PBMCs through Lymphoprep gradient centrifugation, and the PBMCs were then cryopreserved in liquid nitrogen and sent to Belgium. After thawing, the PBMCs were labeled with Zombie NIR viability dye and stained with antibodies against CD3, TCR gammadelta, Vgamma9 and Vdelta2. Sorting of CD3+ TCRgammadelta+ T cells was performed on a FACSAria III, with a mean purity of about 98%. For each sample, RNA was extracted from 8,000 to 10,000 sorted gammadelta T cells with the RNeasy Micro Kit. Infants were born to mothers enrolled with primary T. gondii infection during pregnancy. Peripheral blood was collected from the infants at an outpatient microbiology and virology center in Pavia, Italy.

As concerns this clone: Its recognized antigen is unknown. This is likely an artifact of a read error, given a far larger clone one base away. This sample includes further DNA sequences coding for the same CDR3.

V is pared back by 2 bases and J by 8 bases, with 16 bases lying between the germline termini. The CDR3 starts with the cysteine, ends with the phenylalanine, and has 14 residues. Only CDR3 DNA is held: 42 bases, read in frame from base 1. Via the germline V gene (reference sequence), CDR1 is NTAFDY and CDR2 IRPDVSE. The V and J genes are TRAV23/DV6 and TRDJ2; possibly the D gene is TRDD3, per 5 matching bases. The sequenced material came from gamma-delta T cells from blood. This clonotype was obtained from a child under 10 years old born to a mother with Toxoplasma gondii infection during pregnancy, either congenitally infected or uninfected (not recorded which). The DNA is TGTGCAGCAAGTATTGGGATTGCCAGGGCACAACTCTTCTTT. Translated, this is CAASIGIARAQLFF.